Reported below is one T cell receptor (beta chain). It was with 60 Vbeta and 13 Jbeta primers that the PCR ran. Sequencing was performed with immunoSEQ multiplex PCR; in TCRdb, only in-frame clones are kept and a portion is missing. Among approximately 190,000 clones listed, more than 75% were seen once. These data belong to a study of cytomegalovirus exposure and HLA in healthy donors. Germline loops: CDR1 SNHLY, CDR2 FYNNEI. J gave up 2 bases and V 4 bases, and 5 bases lay outside the gene matches. This CDR3 has 15 residues. The chain links TRBV2 to TRBJ2-3, with TRBD1 matching over 8 bases. The source material was PBMCs. This clonotype originated in a woman between 18 and 29 years old in good health and CMV-seronegative. The CDR3 sequence: CASSGQGTYTDTQYF. DNA for the CDR3: TGTGCCAGCAGTGGACAGGGGACATACACAGATACGCAGTATTTT.